Here is one T cell receptor beta chain with its context. The antigen remains unidentified. This sample was taken from a study of STAT5B mutations in CD4+ large granular lymphocyte leukemia. Broader study findings: TRBV06-family usage was enriched in top patient clones (8/27) versus controls (2/35).

CDR3 size: 15 residues. The V gene's germline CDR1 is SEHNR and CDR2 FQNEAQ (reference sequence). Germline trimming cut 4 bases from V and 8 bases from J; bases unmatched to any gene: 8. Buffy coats from healthy blood donors served as controls. Authors' processing steps: Lowest detectable productive clonotype frequency was 2.59 x 10-5. The method was immunoSEQ multiplex PCR; TCRdb's version includes in-frame clones alone and lacks a portion of them. That table gives V, J and clone size, and the DNA gave D and trimming. The sample carries 20,000 to 25,000 clones, around 70% recorded once. The clonotype comes from a human donor in good health. The material sequenced was CD4+ T cells from blood buffy coats. The chain carries TRBV7-9 and TRBJ1-4; 9 bases match TRBD1. The DNA for the CDR3 is TGTGCCAGCAGCTACCCGGGACAGGGAAACGAAAAACTGTTTTTT. Its protein is CASSYPGQGNEKLFF.